Listed below are T cell receptor beta chains from one sample, sequenced in a study of blood T cell repertoires in COVID-19. Sequencing used immunoSEQ multiplex PCR; TCRdb keeps in-frame clones, though not all of them. The repertoire includes approximately 150,000 clones, about 83% of them detected once, and 15% to 20% sits in the top ten. Material for sequencing was peripheral blood. These receptors were collected from a woman aged 70-85 years who had recovered from COVID-19. Both conserved end residues are part of each CDR3. A D gene is named only where the DNA matches it firmly. The size entry is marked missing in some rows and otherwise reads once, few, many or a size class.

abundance	d_gene	j_gene	v_gene	CDR3aa	CDR3nt
NA	TRBD1	TRBJ2-7	TRBV11-3	CASSPQGDFGYEQYF	TGTGCCAGCAGCCCACAGGGGGATTTCGGCTACGAGCAGTACTTC
NA	TRBD2	TRBJ2-1	TRBV3-1/TRBV3-2	CASSQEDLAGGPHEQFF	TGTGCCAGCAGCCAAGAGGACCTAGCGGGAGGGCCTCATGAGCAGTTCTTC
few	NA	TRBJ1-4	TRBV7-9	CASSLLLGTFNEKLFF	TGTGCCAGCAGCTTACTTTTGGGCACCTTTAATGAAAAACTGTTTTTT
once	NA	TRBJ2-3	TRBV27	CASSPPPRALGYTDTQYF	TGTGCCAGCAGCCCCCCGCCCAGGGCCTTGGGCTACACAGATACGCAGTATTTT
NA	NA	TRBJ2-3	TRBV29-1	CSVEPMTGPFPDTQYF	TGCAGCGTTGAACCCATGACAGGTCCTTTCCCAGATACGCAGTATTTT
NA	TRBD1	TRBJ1-2	TRBV29-1	CSLGGQGWGYTF	TGCAGCCTGGGGGGACAGGGATGGGGCTACACCTTC
NA	TRBD1	TRBJ1-2	TRBV7-2	CASSPRDRVYGYTF	TGTGCCAGCAGCCCCCGGGACAGGGTCTATGGCTACACCTTC
NA	TRBD1	TRBJ1-6	TRBV5-1	CASSPRGQFDSPLHF	TGCGCCAGCAGCCCAAGGGGACAGTTTGATTCACCCCTCCACTTT
NA	NA	TRBJ1-1	TRBV21-1	CASSKPGRALNTEAFF	TGTGCCAGCAGCAAACCGGGCAGGGCTCTGAACACTGAAGCTTTCTTT
once	TRBD1	TRBJ1-2	TRBV6-1	CASSEGGTVRYGYTF	TGTGCCAGCAGTGAAGGCGGGACAGTCAGATATGGCTACACCTTC
NA	TRBD1	TRBJ1-2	TRBV11-1	CASSPGQGSYGYTF	TGTGCCAGCAGCCCGGGACAGGGCTCCTATGGCTACACCTTC
NA	TRBD2	TRBJ2-7	TRBV10-3	CAIRGTSGAYEQYF	TGTGCCATCAGGGGGACTAGCGGGGCATACGAGCAGTACTTC
NA	TRBD1	TRBJ1-4	TRBV19	CASKTGARTNEKLFF	TGTGCCAGCAAGACAGGGGCCCGAACCAATGAAAAACTGTTTTTT
NA	TRBD1	TRBJ1-5	TRBV19	CASTDRPNQPQHF	TGTGCCAGTACGGACAGGCCCAATCAGCCCCAGCATTTT
NA	NA	TRBJ1-2	TRBV18	CASSPPIGQGDGYTF	TGTGCCAGCTCACCACCTATAGGGCAGGGCGATGGCTACACCTTC
once	NA	TRBJ1-1	TRBV6-1	CASTQGLNTEAFF	TGTGCCAGCACTCAGGGGCTGAACACTGAAGCTTTCTTT
NA	NA	TRBJ2-5	TRBV9	CASSARVQETQYF	TGTGCCAGCAGCGCCCGGGTCCAAGAGACCCAGTACTTC
few	NA	TRBJ1-1	TRBV6-2/TRBV6-3	CASSPRIREAFF	TGTGCCAGCAGTCCGAGGATCCGTGAAGCTTTCTTT
few	TRBD1	TRBJ1-2	TRBV5-4	CASSLLGTGGGYTF	TGTGCCAGCAGCTTGTTAGGTACAGGGGGTGGCTACACCTTC
NA	TRBD1	TRBJ2-3	TRBV4-1	CASSQEPRATGQGKTQYF	TGCGCCAGCAGCCAAGAGCCCCGTGCTACGGGACAGGGGAAGACGCAGTATTTT
NA	TRBD1	TRBJ1-2	TRBV7-9	CASSWQQGGGYTF	TGTGCCAGCAGCTGGCAGCAGGGGGGCGGCTACACCTTC
once	TRBD1	TRBJ2-7	TRBV6-5	CASSSGAGGRAEQYF	TGTGCCAGCAGTTCCGGTGCAGGGGGCCGGGCCGAGCAGTACTTC
NA	TRBD2	TRBJ2-3	TRBV10-3	CAISRGGSGGPTDTQYF	TGTGCCATCAGCCGAGGGGGGAGCGGGGGCCCCACAGATACGCAGTATTTT
NA	TRBD1	TRBJ2-7	TRBV3-1/TRBV3-2	CASTHRGVREQYF	TGTGCCAGCACCCACAGGGGGGTTCGCGAGCAGTACTTC